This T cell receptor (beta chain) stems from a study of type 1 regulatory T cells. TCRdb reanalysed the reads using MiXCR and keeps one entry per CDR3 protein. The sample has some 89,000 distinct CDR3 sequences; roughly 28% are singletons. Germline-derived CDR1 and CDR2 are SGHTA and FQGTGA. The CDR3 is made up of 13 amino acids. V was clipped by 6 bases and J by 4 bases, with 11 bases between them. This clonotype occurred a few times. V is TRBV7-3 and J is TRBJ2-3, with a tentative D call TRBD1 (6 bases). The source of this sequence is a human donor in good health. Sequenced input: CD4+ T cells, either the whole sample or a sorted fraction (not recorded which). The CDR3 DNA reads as TGTGCCAGCAGTAAGACAGGTCCAGATACGCAGTATTTT. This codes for CASSKTGPDTQYF.